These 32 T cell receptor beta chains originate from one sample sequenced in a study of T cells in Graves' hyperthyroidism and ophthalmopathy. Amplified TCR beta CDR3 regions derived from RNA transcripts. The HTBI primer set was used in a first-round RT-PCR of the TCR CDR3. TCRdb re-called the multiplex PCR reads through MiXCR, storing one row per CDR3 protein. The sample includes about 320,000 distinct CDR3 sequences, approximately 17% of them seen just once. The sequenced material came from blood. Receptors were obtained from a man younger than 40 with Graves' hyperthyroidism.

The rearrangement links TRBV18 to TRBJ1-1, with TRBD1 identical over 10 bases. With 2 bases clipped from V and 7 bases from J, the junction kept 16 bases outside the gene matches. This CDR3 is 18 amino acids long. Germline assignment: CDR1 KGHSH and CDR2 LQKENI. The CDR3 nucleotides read TGTGCCAGCTCACCAATTTTCGGACAGGGGGGACGAAAGATTGAAGCTTTCTTT. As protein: CASSPIFGQGGRKIEAFF.

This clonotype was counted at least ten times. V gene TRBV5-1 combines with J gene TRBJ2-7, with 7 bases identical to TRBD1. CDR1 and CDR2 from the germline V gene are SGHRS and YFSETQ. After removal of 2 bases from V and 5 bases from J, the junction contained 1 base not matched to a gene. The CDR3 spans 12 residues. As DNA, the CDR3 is TGCGCCAGCAGCTTCGGACAGGACGAGCAGTACTTC. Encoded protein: CASSFGQDEQYF.

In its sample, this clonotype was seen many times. The CDR3: CATRRNYEQYF. DNA for the CDR3: TGTGCCACCCGACGGAACTACGAGCAGTACTTC. The chain is built from TRBV6-1 and TRBJ2-7; D gene unclear. This CDR3 is built from 11 residues. Germline CDR1 and CDR2: MNHNS and SASEGT. V lost 10 bases and J 3 bases, leaving 10 bases between the germline ends.

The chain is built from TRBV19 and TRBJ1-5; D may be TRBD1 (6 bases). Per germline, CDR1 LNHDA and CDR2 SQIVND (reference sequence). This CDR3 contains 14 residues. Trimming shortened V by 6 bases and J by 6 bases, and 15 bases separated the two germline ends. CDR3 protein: CASSTQGAGQPQHF. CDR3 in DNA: TGTGCCAGTAGCACACAGGGCGCCGGTCAGCCCCAGCATTTT.

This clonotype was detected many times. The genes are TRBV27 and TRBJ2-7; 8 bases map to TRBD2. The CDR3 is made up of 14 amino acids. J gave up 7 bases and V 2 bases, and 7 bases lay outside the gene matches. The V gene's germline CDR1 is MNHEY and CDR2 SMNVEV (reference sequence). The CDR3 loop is CASSLAAGGREQYF. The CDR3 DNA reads TGTGCCAGCAGTTTAGCTGCGGGAGGAAGAGAGCAGTACTTC.

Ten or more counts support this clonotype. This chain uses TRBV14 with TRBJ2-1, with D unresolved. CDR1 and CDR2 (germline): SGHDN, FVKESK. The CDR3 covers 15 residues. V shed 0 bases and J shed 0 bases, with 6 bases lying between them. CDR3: CASSQDRSSYNEQFF. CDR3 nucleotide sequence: TGTGCCAGCAGCCAAGACAGGAGCTCCTACAATGAGCAGTTCTTC.

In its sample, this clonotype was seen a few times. The DNA for the CDR3 is TGTGCCAGCAGTAAGGATCCCGGGAGTAACATTAAGGGTGAGCAGTTCTTC. Its translation is CASSKDPGSNIKGEQFF. This chain uses TRBV27 with TRBJ2-1, with D possibly matching TRBD2 (6 bases). CDR1 MNHEY and CDR2 SMNVEV come from the germline V gene (reference sequence). The CDR3 consists of 17 residues. The germline V and J ends were trimmed by 5 bases and 9 bases, with 26 bases remaining between them.

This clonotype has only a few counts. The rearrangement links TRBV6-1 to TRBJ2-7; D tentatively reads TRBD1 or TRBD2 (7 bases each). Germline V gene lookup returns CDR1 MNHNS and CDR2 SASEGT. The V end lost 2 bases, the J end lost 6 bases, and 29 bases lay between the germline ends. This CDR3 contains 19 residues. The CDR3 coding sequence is TGTGCCAGCAGTGAAAGACAGGGCTGGGGGGGAGGGCCTTATTCCGAGCAGTACTTC. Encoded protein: CASSERQGWGGGPYSEQYF.

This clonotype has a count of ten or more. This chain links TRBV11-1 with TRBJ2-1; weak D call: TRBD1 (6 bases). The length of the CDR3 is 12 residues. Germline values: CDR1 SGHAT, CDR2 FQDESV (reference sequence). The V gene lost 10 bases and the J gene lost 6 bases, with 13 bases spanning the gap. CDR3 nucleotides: TGTGCCACCACCGACAGGTTCAATGAGCAGTTCTTC. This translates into CATTDRFNEQFF.

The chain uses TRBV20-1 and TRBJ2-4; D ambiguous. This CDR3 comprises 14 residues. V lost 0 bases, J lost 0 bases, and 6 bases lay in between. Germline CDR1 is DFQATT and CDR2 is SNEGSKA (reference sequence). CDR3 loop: CSARENLAKNIQYF. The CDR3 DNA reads TGCAGTGCTAGAGAGAACCTAGCCAAAAACATTCAGTACTTC.

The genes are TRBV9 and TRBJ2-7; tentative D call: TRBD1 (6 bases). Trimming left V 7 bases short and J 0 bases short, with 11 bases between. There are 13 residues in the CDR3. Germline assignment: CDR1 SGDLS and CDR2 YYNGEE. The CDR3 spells CASARGSSYEQYF. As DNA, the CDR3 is TGTGCCAGCGCCAGGGGAAGCTCCTACGAGCAGTACTTC.

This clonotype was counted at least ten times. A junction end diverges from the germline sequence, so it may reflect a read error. The CDR3 sequence: CASSLEASGSTDTQYF. CDR3 sequence (DNA): TGTGCCAGCAGCTTAGAAGCTAGCGGGAGCACAGATACGCAGTATTTT. This chain links TRBV5-1 with TRBJ2-3, with 8 bases aligning to TRBD2. Germline CDR1 and CDR2: SGHRS and YFSETQ. The CDR3 totals 16 residues.

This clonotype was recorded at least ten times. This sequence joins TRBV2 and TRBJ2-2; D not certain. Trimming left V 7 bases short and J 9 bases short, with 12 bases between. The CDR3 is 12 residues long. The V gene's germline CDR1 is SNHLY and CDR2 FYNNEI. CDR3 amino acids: CASTVLPRELFF. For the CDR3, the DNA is TGTGCCAGCACCGTGCTTCCACGGGAGCTGTTTTTT.

The CDR3 nucleotides read TGTGCCACCAGTGGGGCCAGGGGGCTTGGCTACACCTTC. Encoded protein: CATSGARGLGYTF. The chain combines TRBV24-1 with TRBJ1-2, with 8 bases fitting TRBD1. The CDR3 has 13 residues. Germline loops: CDR1 KGHDR, CDR2 SFDVKD. V trimming: 5 bases; J trimming: 7 bases; junction bases outside the gene matches: 5.

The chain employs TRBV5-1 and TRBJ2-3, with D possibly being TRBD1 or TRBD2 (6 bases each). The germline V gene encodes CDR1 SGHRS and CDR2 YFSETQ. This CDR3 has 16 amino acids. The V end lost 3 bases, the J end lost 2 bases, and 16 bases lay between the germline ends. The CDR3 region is CASSSDSGPLTDTQYF. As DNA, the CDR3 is TGCGCCAGCAGCTCGGACAGCGGGCCGCTCACAGATACGCAGTATTTT.

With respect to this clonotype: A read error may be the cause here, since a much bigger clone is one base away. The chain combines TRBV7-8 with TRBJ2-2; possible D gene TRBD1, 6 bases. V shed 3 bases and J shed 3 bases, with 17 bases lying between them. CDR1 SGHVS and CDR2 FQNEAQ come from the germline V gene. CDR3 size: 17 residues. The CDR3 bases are TGTGCCAGCAGCTTCCGTTCGGACAGCTTCTACACCGGGGAGCTGTTTTTT. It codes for CASSFRSDSFYTGELFF. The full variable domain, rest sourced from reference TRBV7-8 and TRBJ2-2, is GAGVSQSPRYKVAKRGQDVALRCDPISGHVSLFWYQQALGQGPEFLTYFQNEAQLDKSGLPSDRFFAERPEGSVSTLKIQRTQQEDSAVYLCASSFRSDSFYTGELFFGEGSRLTVL.

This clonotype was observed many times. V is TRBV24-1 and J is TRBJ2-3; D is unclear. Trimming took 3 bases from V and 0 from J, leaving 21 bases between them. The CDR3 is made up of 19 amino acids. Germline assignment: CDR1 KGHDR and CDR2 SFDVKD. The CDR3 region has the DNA TGTGCCACCAGTGATCGGCGGTTCCCTAGGTCCCCTAGCACAGATACGCAGTATTTT. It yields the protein CATSDRRFPRSPSTDTQYF.

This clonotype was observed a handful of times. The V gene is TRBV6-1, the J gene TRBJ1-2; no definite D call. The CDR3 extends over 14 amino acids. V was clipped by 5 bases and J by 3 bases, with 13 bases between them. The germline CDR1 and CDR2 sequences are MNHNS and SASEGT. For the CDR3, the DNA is TGTGCCAGCAGTCGCCTCCGGGAATACTATGGCTACACCTTC. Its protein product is CASSRLREYYGYTF.

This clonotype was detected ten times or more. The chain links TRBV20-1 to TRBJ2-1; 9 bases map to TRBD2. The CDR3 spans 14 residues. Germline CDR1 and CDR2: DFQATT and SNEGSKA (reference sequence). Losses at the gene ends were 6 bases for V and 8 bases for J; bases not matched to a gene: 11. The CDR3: CSAEGGRAADEQFF. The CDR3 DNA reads TGCAGTGCGGAAGGCGGGAGGGCCGCAGATGAGCAGTTCTTC.

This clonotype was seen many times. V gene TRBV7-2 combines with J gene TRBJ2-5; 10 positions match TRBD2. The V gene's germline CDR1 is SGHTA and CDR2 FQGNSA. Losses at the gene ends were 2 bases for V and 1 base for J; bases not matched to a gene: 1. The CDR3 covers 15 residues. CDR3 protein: CASSLTSGAQETQYF. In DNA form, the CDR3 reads TGTGCCAGCAGCTTAACTAGCGGGGCCCAAGAGACCCAGTACTTC.

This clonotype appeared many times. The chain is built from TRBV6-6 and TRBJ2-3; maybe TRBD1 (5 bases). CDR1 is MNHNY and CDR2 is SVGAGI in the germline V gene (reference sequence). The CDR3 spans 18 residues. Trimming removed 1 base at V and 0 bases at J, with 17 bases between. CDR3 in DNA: TGTGCCAGCAGTTACTTACCCTTCAGGGCAGCTAGCACAGATACGCAGTATTTT. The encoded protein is CASSYLPFRAASTDTQYF.

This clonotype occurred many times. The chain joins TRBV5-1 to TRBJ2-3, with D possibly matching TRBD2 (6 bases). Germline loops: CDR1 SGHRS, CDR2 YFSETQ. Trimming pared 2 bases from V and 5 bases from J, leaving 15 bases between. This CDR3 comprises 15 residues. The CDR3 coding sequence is TGCGCCAGCAGCTTCGCGCTAGCGTCGGGAGATACGCAGTATTTT. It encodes CASSFALASGDTQYF. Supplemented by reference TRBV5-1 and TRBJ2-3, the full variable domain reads KAGVTQTPRYLIKTRGQQVTLSCSPISGHRSVSWYQQTPGQGLQFLFEYFSETQRNKGNFPGRFSGRQFSNSRSEMNVSTLELGDSALYLCASSFALASGDTQYFGPGTRLTVL.

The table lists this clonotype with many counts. The CDR3 loop reads CASSGPSDSSEAFF. The CDR3 region has the DNA TGCGCCAGCAGTGGACCCAGCGACAGCTCTGAAGCTTTCTTT. The rearrangement links TRBV10-2 to TRBJ1-1; possible D gene TRBD1, 5 bases. This CDR3 has 14 amino acids. The V end was cut by 4 bases, the J end by 6 bases, with 15 bases between. The germline CDR1 and CDR2 sequences are WSHSY and SAAADI.

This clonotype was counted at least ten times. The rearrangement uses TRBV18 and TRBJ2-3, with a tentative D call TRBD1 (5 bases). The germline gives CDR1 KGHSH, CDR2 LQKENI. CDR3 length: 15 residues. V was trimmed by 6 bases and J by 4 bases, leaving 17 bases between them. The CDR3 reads CASSPSSRAADTQYF. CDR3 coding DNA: TGTGCCAGCTCCCCCTCGAGCAGGGCGGCAGATACGCAGTATTTT. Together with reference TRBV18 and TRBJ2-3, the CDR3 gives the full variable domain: NAGVMQNPRHLVRRRGQEARLRCSPMKGHSHVYWYRQLPEEGLKFMVYLQKENIIDESGMPKERFSAEFPKEGPSILRIQQVVRGDSAAYFCASSPSSRAADTQYFGPGTRLTVL.

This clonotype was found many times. The CDR3 reads CASSDGGTQYF. CDR3 DNA: TGTGCCAGCAGCGACGGGGGGACCCAGTACTTC. The chain has TRBV7-3 and TRBJ2-5; D is perhaps TRBD2 (6 bases). The CDR3 covers 11 residues. Trimming stripped 5 bases from V and 7 bases from J, with 8 bases between. CDR1 and CDR2 from the germline V gene are SGHTA and FQGTGA.

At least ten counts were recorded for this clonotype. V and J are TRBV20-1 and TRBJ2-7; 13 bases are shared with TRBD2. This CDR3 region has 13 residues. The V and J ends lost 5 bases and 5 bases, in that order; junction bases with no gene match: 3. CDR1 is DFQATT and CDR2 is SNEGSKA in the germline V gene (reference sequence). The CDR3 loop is CSAGGLAGDEQYF. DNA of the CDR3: TGCAGTGCTGGCGGACTAGCGGGAGACGAGCAGTACTTC.

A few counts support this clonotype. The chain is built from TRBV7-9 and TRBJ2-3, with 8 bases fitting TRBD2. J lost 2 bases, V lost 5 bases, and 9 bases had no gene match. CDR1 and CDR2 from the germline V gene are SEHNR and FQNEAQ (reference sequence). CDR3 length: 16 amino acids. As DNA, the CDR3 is TGTGCCAGCAGCCCATCACTAGCGGATGACACAGATACGCAGTATTTT. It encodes CASSPSLADDTDTQYF.

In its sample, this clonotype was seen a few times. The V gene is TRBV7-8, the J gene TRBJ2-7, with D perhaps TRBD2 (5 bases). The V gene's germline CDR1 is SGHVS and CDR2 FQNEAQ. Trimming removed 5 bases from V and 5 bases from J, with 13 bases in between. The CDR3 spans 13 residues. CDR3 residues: CASSPLRGDEQYF. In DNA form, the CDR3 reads TGTGCCAGCAGCCCCCTTCGGGGTGACGAGCAGTACTTC.

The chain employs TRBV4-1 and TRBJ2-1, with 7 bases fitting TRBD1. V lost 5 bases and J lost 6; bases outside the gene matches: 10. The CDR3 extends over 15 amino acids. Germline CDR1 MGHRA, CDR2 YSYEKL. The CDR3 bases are TGCGCCAGCAGCAACAGAGGTCAGGGGGTCAATGAGCAGTTCTTC. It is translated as CASSNRGQGVNEQFF.

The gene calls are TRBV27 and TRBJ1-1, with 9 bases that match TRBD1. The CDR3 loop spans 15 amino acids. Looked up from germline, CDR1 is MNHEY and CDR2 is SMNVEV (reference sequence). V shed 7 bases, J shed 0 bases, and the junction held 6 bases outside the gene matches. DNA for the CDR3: TGTGCCAGCAAACCGGGACAGGGTCTGAACACTGAAGCTTTCTTT. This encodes CASKPGQGLNTEAFF.

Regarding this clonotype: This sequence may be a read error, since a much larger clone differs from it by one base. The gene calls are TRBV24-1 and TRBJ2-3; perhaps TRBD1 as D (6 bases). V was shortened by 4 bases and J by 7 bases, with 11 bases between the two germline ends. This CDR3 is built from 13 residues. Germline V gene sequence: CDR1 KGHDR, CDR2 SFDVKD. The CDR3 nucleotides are TGTGCCACCAGTGACTTAGGACAGTATACGCAGTATTTT. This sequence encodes CATSDLGQYTQYF.

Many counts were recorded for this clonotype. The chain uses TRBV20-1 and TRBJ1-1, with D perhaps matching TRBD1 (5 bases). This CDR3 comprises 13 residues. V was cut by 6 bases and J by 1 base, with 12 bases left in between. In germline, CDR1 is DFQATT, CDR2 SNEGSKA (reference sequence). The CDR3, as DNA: TGCAGTGCCAGGGCAGGCGGGAACACTGAAGCTTTCTTT. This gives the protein CSARAGGNTEAFF.